This is a list of T cell receptor beta chains from one sample in a study of preoperative IRX-2 immunotherapy in early breast cancer. The protocol was immunoSEQ multiplex PCR, while the TCRdb copy is restricted to in-frame clones and leaves out a portion. This table has roughly 5,300 clones, roughly 70% appearing once. Sequenced material: tumor tissue, taken before IRX-2 immunotherapy. Receptor source: a human donor with breast cancer. Both conserved end residues are part of each CDR3. D genes are given only for firm matches. Not every row has a clone size; where given, it reads once, few, many or a size class.

>.|.|TRBJ1-1|TRBV25-1
CASRDPGITEAFF
TGTGCCAGCAGGGACCCGGGGATCACTGAAGCTTTCTTT
>TRBD1|.|TRBJ1-5|TRBV6-8
CASSYGTVINQPQHF
TGTGCCAGCAGTTACGGGACAGTGATTAATCAGCCCCAGCATTTT
>TRBD2|.|TRBJ2-1|TRBV6-8
CASSTEREFSYNEQFF
TGTGCCAGCAGTACCGAGCGGGAGTTTTCCTACAATGAGCAGTTCTTC
>.|.|TRBJ1-5|TRBV29-1
CSVESEGPNQPQHF
TGCAGCGTTGAAAGTGAGGGGCCTAATCAGCCCCAGCATTTT
>.|few|TRBJ1-1|TRBV14
CASSQGRTEAFF
TGTGCCAGCAGTCAAGGCCGGACTGAAGCTTTCTTT
>TRBD2|.|TRBJ2-7|TRBV5-1
CASSLVREPYEQYF
TGCGCCAGCAGCTTGGTGCGGGAGCCCTACGAGCAGTACTTC
>.|.|TRBJ2-1|TRBV11-3
CASSLGRRGPNEQFF
TGTGCCAGCAGCTTAGGAAGGCGGGGACCCAATGAGCAGTTCTTC
>.|.|TRBJ1-1|TRBV6-8
CASSRRWIQNTEAFF
TGTGCCAGCAGTCGACGTTGGATACAGAACACTGAAGCTTTCTTT
>.|.|TRBJ1-5|TRBV6-8
CASSGLRGGSNQPQHF
TGTGCCAGCAGTGGACTTAGGGGCGGGAGCAATCAGCCCCAGCATTTT
>.|.|TRBJ1-2|TRBV6-8
CASSQGGAYGYTF
TGTGCCAGCAGTCAAGGGGGAGCCTATGGCTACACCTTC
>.|.|TRBJ2-3|TRBV19
CASTGTGAADTQYF
TGTGCCAGTACGGGTACGGGGGCGGCAGATACGCAGTATTTT
>.|.|TRBJ1-2|TRBV15
CATSGEEGIYGYTF
TGTGCCACCAGCGGGGAGGAGGGGATCTATGGCTACACCTTC
>TRBD1|.|TRBJ1-2|TRBV6-8
CAISVIQGYNYGYTF
TGTGCCATCAGTGTCATACAGGGGTATAACTATGGCTACACCTTC
>TRBD1|.|TRBJ1-5|TRBV7-7
CASGQGQVVGQPQHF
TGTGCCAGCGGGCAAGGACAGGTAGTCGGTCAGCCCCAGCATTTT
>TRBD1|medium-sized|TRBJ2-7|TRBV11-3
CASSLAGQGGYEQYF
TGTGCCAGCAGCTTGGCCGGACAGGGGGGCTACGAGCAGTACTTC
>.|.|TRBJ1-1|TRBV6-8
CASSYSRQGRNTEAFF
TGTGCCAGCAGTTACTCGAGACAAGGGAGGAACACTGAAGCTTTCTTT
>.|once|TRBJ1-5|TRBV6-8
CASNPDTPSNQPQHF
TGTGCCAGCAATCCGGACACCCCTAGCAATCAGCCCCAGCATTTT
>.|.|TRBJ1-3|TRBV30
CAWKASGNTIYF
TGTGCCTGGAAAGCCTCTGGAAACACCATATATTTT
>TRBD1|few|TRBJ1-5|TRBV29-1
CSVKGQGRNQPQHF
TGCAGCGTGAAGGGACAGGGCCGCAATCAGCCCCAGCATTTT
>.|.|TRBJ2-2|TRBV28
CASSSSRGARGTGELFF
TGTGCCAGCAGCTCCTCCAGGGGGGCGCGGGGCACCGGGGAGCTGTTTTTT
>.|.|TRBJ2-7|TRBV11-3
CASSPPGLSYEQYF
TGTGCCAGCAGCCCGCCGGGCCTATCCTACGAGCAGTACTTC
>.|.|TRBJ2-3|TRBV6-8
CASRGTPISTDTQYF
TGTGCCAGCAGGGGGACACCAATAAGCACAGATACGCAGTATTTT
>.|.|TRBJ1-1|TRBV12-5
CASKRTPTEAFF
TGTGCCAGCAAGAGGACCCCCACTGAAGCTTTCTTT
>.|few|TRBJ1-1|TRBV6-8
CASSATSKNTEAFF
TGTGCCAGCAGCGCGACCTCCAAGAACACTGAAGCTTTCTTT
>.|.|TRBJ1-5|TRBV6-1
CASSEAIGTRQPQHF
TGTGCCAGCAGTGAAGCGATTGGGACGCGCCAGCCCCAGCATTTT
>TRBD1|.|TRBJ1-5|TRBV6-8
CASSYPTGGNQPQHF
TGTGCCAGCAGTTACCCGACAGGGGGCAATCAGCCCCAGCATTTT
>TRBD1|large|TRBJ2-5|TRBV19
CASSPRDSRAETQYF
TGTGCCAGTAGTCCCAGGGACAGCCGTGCCGAGACCCAGTACTTC
>.|.|TRBJ1-1|TRBV11-3
CASSRRTRGKTEAFF
TGTGCCAGCAGCCGAAGGACGCGGGGAAAAACTGAAGCTTTCTTT
>TRBD1|.|TRBJ2-1|TRBV23-1
CASSQTYEVDRGPTFCIFF
TGCGCCAGCAGTCAGACATACGAGGTGGACAGGGGGCCCACCTTTTGTATATTCTTC
>TRBD2|.|TRBJ2-1|TRBV7-1
CASRVAGLERDNEQFF
TGTGCCAGCAGAGTAGCGGGACTCGAGAGGGACAATGAGCAGTTCTTC
>.|.|TRBJ2-7|TRBV6-8
CASSYTPGPQAGYEQYF
TGTGCCAGCAGTTACACCCCCGGGCCCCAGGCGGGCTACGAGCAGTACTTC
>.|.|TRBJ1-4|TRBV6-8
CASSYGTNNEKLFF
TGTGCCAGCAGTTACGGGACAAATAATGAAAAACTGTTTTTT
>TRBD2|.|TRBJ2-1|TRBV23-1
CASSQSTSGNNEQFF
TGCGCCAGCAGTCAATCGACTAGCGGGAACAATGAGCAGTTCTTC
>.|.|TRBJ1-5|TRBV19
CASSMAPGRAQHF
TGTGCCAGTAGTATGGCCCCGGGCAGGGCTCAGCATTTT
>TRBD2|few|TRBJ2-7|TRBV5-1
CASSLGGTSGIEQYF
TGCGCCAGCAGCTTGGGAGGGACTAGCGGGATTGAGCAGTACTTC
>.|.|TRBJ2-5|TRBV10-2
CASSDLGHWEETQYF
TGCGCCAGCAGTGATCTAGGACACTGGGAAGAGACCCAGTACTTC
>TRBD1|.|TRBJ1-4|TRBV5-1
CASSANRGGNEKLFF
TGCGCCAGCAGCGCCAACAGGGGTGGGAATGAAAAACTGTTTTTT
>TRBD2|once|TRBJ2-2|TRBV6-8
CASISGSYTGELFF
TGTGCCAGCATAAGCGGGAGTTACACCGGGGAGCTGTTTTTT
>TRBD1|once|TRBJ2-1|TRBV25-1
CASSEDRGLTNEQFF
TGTGCCAGCAGTGAGGACAGGGGCCTTACTAATGAGCAGTTCTTC
>TRBD1|.|TRBJ2-7|TRBV6-8
CAIGQGQYEQYF
TGTGCCATCGGACAGGGACAGTACGAGCAGTACTTC
>.|few|TRBJ1-2|TRBV11-3
CASSLEDWQRGGYTF
TGTGCCAGCAGCTTAGAGGATTGGCAGCGAGGAGGCTACACCTTC
>.|.|TRBJ2-5|TRBV29-1
CSGETVKETQYF
TGCAGCGGAGAGACAGTTAAAGAGACCCAGTACTTC
>.|.|TRBJ2-7|TRBV28
CASSFITDSYEQYF
TGTGCCAGCAGTTTTATTACCGACTCCTACGAGCAGTACTTC
>.|.|TRBJ2-1|TRBV19
CASSIASETYNEQFF
TGTGCCAGTAGTATCGCTAGCGAAACCTACAATGAGCAGTTCTTC
>TRBD1|.|TRBJ2-3|TRBV6-8
CASSPTDRPEIDTQYF
TGTGCCAGCAGTCCAACGGACAGGCCGGAGATAGATACGCAGTATTTT
>.|.|TRBJ2-3|TRBV7-1
CASSIWDGATDTQYF
TGTGCCAGCAGCATCTGGGACGGAGCCACAGATACGCAGTATTTT